The TCR beta chain described here comes from a study of neurological immune-mediated disorders (dated by TCRdb to the late 2010s). Regarding the research as a whole: Among the 34 multiple sclerosis patients, relapsing-remitting MS was present in roughly 30 and secondary progressive MS was present in 3. Peripheral blood TCR-beta repertoires from patients with HTLV-I-associated myelopathy (HAM/TSP), patients with multiple sclerosis, and healthy controls were compared in the study using UMI-based sequencing. The approximately 98 TCR-beta libraries included longitudinal samples, technical triplicates and paired sorted CD4+ and CD8+ T-cell subsets alongside PBMC samples. Of the approximately 68 subjects in the cohort, roughly 14 were HAM/TSP patients, some 35 were multiple sclerosis patients, and some 20 were healthy controls. The full study reports these points: The highest TCR clonal expansion was observed in HAM/TSP patients, whereas the lowest was observed in MS patients, even when compared with healthy controls. No identical CDR3 amino acid sequences were found to be shared among expanded clones across subjects, suggesting that TCR-beta repertoires were private in all groups. Repertoires from 18 of 34 MS patients were grouped by phylogenetic analysis into a cluster of related CDR3 sequences, suggesting a possible repertoire-level signature. The MS cluster showed no association with clinical or MRI features, and the authors stated that larger cohorts are needed.

Libraries from unsorted PBMCs were made from 2 million PBMCs kept in RNAlater at -80 degrees C until RNA extraction. The multiple sclerosis patients were enrolled in a US clinical protocol that used magnetic resonance imaging to evaluate disease progression. Peripheral blood was subjected to Ficoll-Hypaque density gradient centrifugation to isolate PBMCs, which were then cryopreserved in liquid nitrogen. cDNA synthesis used template-switch 5'RACE with a primer carrying a 10-nucleotide random unique molecular identifier tagging each TCR transcript. Every sequencing run yielded over 160 million TCR-beta sequences covering 15-18 subjects. Total RNA was extracted with the RNeasy kit. TCR-beta VDJ regions were amplified with primers for the TCR constant region and the 5'RACE anchor, using the KAPA Real-time Library Amplification kit. Sample indexes and Illumina adaptors were added in a first PCR, and a second PCR then increased library yield. After Ampure bead purification, the TCR product of roughly 650 bp was size-selected on a 2% E-gel SizeSelection system. Before pooling, library quality was checked on a Bioanalyzer, concentration was measured with Qubit, and libraries were quantified with the Kapa Library Quantification kit. An Illumina HiSeq 2500 was used to sequence the libraries paired-end at 2 x 150 bp. To increase sequence diversity, about 25-31% phiX was spiked into each library pool. The source study handled its data this way. The UMI-based MiGEC pipeline processed quality-filtered reads and removed over 80% of raw TCR sequences during error correction. IMGT germline references were used for alignment of VDJ genes, and clonotypes were defined by a unique CDR3 amino acid sequence together with V-J genes. Clonal expansion, Shannon diversity and CDR3 relatedness were evaluated with VDJtools (CalcPairwiseDistances, ClusterSamples), while phylogenetic trees were built in CLCbio workbench. Using coefficient-of-variation modelling across technical triplicates, the study counted a clone as expanded if it had at least 8 unique UMIs. The public sequencing data were trimmed at Q25 with fastp and processed into clonotypes with MiXCR by TCRdb, which kept only in-frame beta chains. One record per CDR3 amino acid sequence lists the most common genes and DNA. None of the V and J calls come from the authors' own analysis; TCRdb made them. This sample is represented by tens of thousands of distinct CDR3 sequences; roughly 4.3% of them were singletons. The ten largest account for 2.5% to 3% of the sample.

Of note for this clonotype: Its antigen specificity is not known. No qualities accompany the bases; no much larger clone lies one base away.

Spanning cysteine to phenylalanine, the CDR3 consists of 14 amino acids. Only the CDR3 DNA is retained, 42 bases long and in frame from the first base. Per the germline V gene, KGHSH is the CDR1 and LQKENI is the CDR2. The V end gives up 4 bases and the J end 4 bases, leaving 5 bases in the junction not matched to a gene. The source of this sequence is a middle-aged man with multiple sclerosis. Sequencing used PBMCs. The chain is made from TRBV18 and TRBJ2-3; TRBD1 matches 7 bases in the middle. The DNA sequence is given as TGTGCCAGCTCACAAATACAGGGGTCAGATACGCAGTATTTT. Its protein product is CASSQIQGSDTQYF.